Listed below are T cell receptor beta chains from one sample, sequenced in a study of cytomegalovirus exposure and HLA in healthy donors. This table comes from immunoSEQ multiplex PCR, and its TCRdb copy is limited to in-frame clones, with some not included. The sample yields 140,000 or so clones, around 80% seen once. Sequenced input: PBMCs. The source is a woman aged 40 to 50 in good health and CMV-seropositive. The CDR3 runs from the conserved cysteine through the conserved F or W. Each record gives: clone size, J gene, V gene, D gene, CDR3 DNA, CDR3 protein. D genes are given only for firm matches. The size of a clone is reported for some rows only, either as once, few or many, or as a class for expanded clones.

. TRBJ2-2 TRBV7-9 . TGTGCCAGCAGACCGGCGAACACCGGGGAGCTGTTTTTT CASRPANTGELFF
. TRBJ2-7 TRBV10-3 . TGTGCCACGGCAGCGGAGGAGGGATACTACGAGCAGTACTTC CATAAEEGYYEQYF
. TRBJ1-2 TRBV28 . TGTGCCAGCAGTTTTCGGGATGGCTATGGCTACACCTTC CASSFRDGYGYTF
. TRBJ2-7 TRBV5-8 . TGTGCCAGCAGCCCGTCCTACGAGCAGTACTTC CASSPSYEQYF
. TRBJ2-4 TRBV6-5 TRBD2 TGTGCCAGCAATCCGAGCGGGGGGGCGTACATTCAGTACTTC CASNPSGGAYIQYF
. TRBJ1-1 TRBV29-1 . TGCAGCGCCGGAAGGGGGACGGGGAACACTGAAGCTTTCTTT CSAGRGTGNTEAFF
. TRBJ1-2 TRBV10-3 TRBD1 TGTGCCATCAGTGAGTCGGCAGGGGGCGGGGGCTACACCTTC CAISESAGGGGYTF
once TRBJ2-2 TRBV6-4 . TGTGCCAGCAGTGACTCTTACAGGGATATTAAGCTGTTTTTT CASSDSYRDIKLFF
. TRBJ2-1 TRBV5-1 TRBD2 TGCGCCAGCAGCTTGAATCGGGGGGTGGAGCAGTTCTTC CASSLNRGVEQFF
. TRBJ1-5 TRBV7-2 TRBD1 TGTGCCAGCAGCTTAGCAGGGGGCGCGAAAGGGAGCAATCAGCCCCAGCATTTT CASSLAGGAKGSNQPQHF
. TRBJ1-5 TRBV30 TRBD1 TGTGCCTGGAGCCGGGACAGGGGCAATCAGCCCCAGCATTTT CAWSRDRGNQPQHF
once TRBJ1-6 TRBV19 . TGTGCCAGTGCCGGCAGGGGAGTATCACCCCTCCACTTT CASAGRGVSPLHF
. TRBJ2-1 TRBV7-2 . TGTGCCAGCAGCGGCGGAGGCCCCTTAAACAATGAGCAGTTCTTC CASSGGGPLNNEQFF
. TRBJ2-1 TRBV27 . TGTGCCAGCAGTTTAGGTCAGGGGCTCAATGAGCAGTTCTTC CASSLGQGLNEQFF
once TRBJ2-1 TRBV5-1 . TGCGCCAGCAGCACATCTAGCGCTACTTACAATGAGCAGTTCTTC CASSTSSATYNEQFF
. TRBJ1-6 TRBV6-5 . TGTGCCAGCGAGGGGGTTGGCAATTCACCCCTCCACTTT CASEGVGNSPLHF
. TRBJ2-1 TRBV28 . TGTGCCAGCAGTTTAAGGGGGGCAGGGGGTGTCTCCTACAATGAGCAGTTCTTC CASSLRGAGGVSYNEQFF
. TRBJ2-2 TRBV7-2 TRBD1 TGTGCCAGCAGCTTCTACGGACAGGGGAACGGGGAGCTGTTTTTT CASSFYGQGNGELFF
. TRBJ2-7 TRBV7-9 . TGTGCCAGCAGCCCATCAACTCGGACATCCGAGCAGTACTTC CASSPSTRTSEQYF
. TRBJ2-7 TRBV7-2 . TGTGCCAGCAGCTTAGGAACCGAGCAGTACTTC CASSLGTEQYF
. TRBJ2-6 TRBV28 TRBD1 TGTGCCATACAGTCCGGGACAGGGTTAGTTACTGGGGCCAACGTCCTGACTTTC CAIQSGTGLVTGANVLTF
. TRBJ2-1 TRBV28 TRBD1 TGTGCCAGCAGTTTAGGGACAGGAAGGTTCAATGAGCAGTTCTTC CASSLGTGRFNEQFF
. TRBJ2-3 TRBV5-1 TRBD2 TGCGCCAGCAGCTTGGAGACTAGCGGGGGGCGGCGCACAGATACGCAGTATTTT CASSLETSGGRRTDTQYF
. TRBJ1-2 TRBV27 . TGTGCCAGCAGTTTTCGAGTACCCCAGGGTTCCCCCGGCTACACCTTC CASSFRVPQGSPGYTF
few TRBJ1-4 TRBV5-6 . TGTGCCAGCAGCCCAGACAGGAGCAATGAAAAACTGTTTTTT CASSPDRSNEKLFF
. TRBJ1-6 TRBV6-5 TRBD1 TGTGCCAGCAGCCTCGGACAGGGTATCGGTTCACCCCTCCACTTT CASSLGQGIGSPLHF
. TRBJ2-3 TRBV5-4 TRBD2 TGTGCCAGCAGCTTACCTAGCGGGAGGGCCACAGATACGCAGTATTTT CASSLPSGRATDTQYF
. TRBJ2-7 TRBV7-8 TRBD2 TGTGCCAGCAGCCCAAACGGACTAGACGAGCAGTACTTC CASSPNGLDEQYF
. TRBJ2-3 TRBV18 TRBD2 TGTGCCAGCTCACCACCATTGGCTAGCGGTAGCACAGATACGCAGTATTTT CASSPPLASGSTDTQYF
. TRBJ2-1 TRBV5-1 . TGCGCCAGCAGCTCAGGGGGCGAGGGGCTAGCGGGGTACAATGAGCAGTTCTTC CASSSGGEGLAGYNEQFF
. TRBJ1-1 TRBV10-3 . TGTGCCATCAGTGAGTTGAGTACTGAAGCTTTCTTT CAISELSTEAFF
. TRBJ1-6 TRBV5-4 TRBD1 TGTGCCAGCAGTCCCAGACAGGGAGTGTCACCCCTCCACTTT CASSPRQGVSPLHF
. TRBJ1-1 TRBV18 . TGTGCCAGCTCACCAAACTCCCAGGGAGGGACTGAAGCTTTCTTT CASSPNSQGGTEAFF
. TRBJ2-7 TRBV6-6 TRBD2 TGTGCCAGCAGTGAGCGGGGATTGGGGGGAAAGTACTTC CASSERGLGGKYF
. TRBJ1-4 TRBV19 . TGTGCCAGTAGTCAGCCGGGTGAGGATGAAAAACTGTTTTTT CASSQPGEDEKLFF
. TRBJ2-5 TRBV11-3 TRBD1 TGTGCCAGCAGCTTAGACGGGACAGAAGAGACCCAGTACTTC CASSLDGTEETQYF
. TRBJ1-3 TRBV19 . TGTGCCAGTAGTAGCCCCGGCGGTGGAAACACCATATATTTT CASSSPGGGNTIYF
once TRBJ2-6 TRBV28 . TGTGCCAGCAGCCCAGCAGGGTCTGGGGCCAACGTCCTGACTTTC CASSPAGSGANVLTF
once TRBJ2-7 TRBV30 TRBD1 TGTGCCTGGAGTGTCCGGGGGACAGGGGTCTACGAGCAGTACTTC CAWSVRGTGVYEQYF
. TRBJ2-7 TRBV4-1 . TGCGCCAGCAGCCAAGGATCTCGCAGGGTCTACGAGCAGTACTTC CASSQGSRRVYEQYF
. TRBJ1-3 TRBV29-1 . TGCAGCGAAGAGAGGGACACCCTATTCCACACCATATATTTT CSEERDTLFHTIYF
few TRBJ2-1 TRBV6-4 TRBD2 TGTGCCAGCAGTGTCGGGACTAGCGGGAGGTACAATGAGCAGTTCTTC CASSVGTSGRYNEQFF
. TRBJ2-1 TRBV5-1 . TGCGCCAGCAGCGCCGGACTCGACAATGAGCAGTTCTTC CASSAGLDNEQFF
. TRBJ2-2 TRBV27 . TGTGCCAGCAGTCCGAGGATGGCCGGGGAGCTGTTTTTT CASSPRMAGELFF
. TRBJ2-3 TRBV27 . TGTGCCAGCAGTTTCGTGAGGGTTAGGCCAGATACGCAGTATTTT CASSFVRVRPDTQYF
. TRBJ1-1 TRBV7-3 . TGTGCCAGCAGCTTAGCCCCCGCGGGGATTTTGAACACTGAAGCTTTCTTT CASSLAPAGILNTEAFF
few TRBJ2-3 TRBV30 . TGTGCCTGGAGTGTCGGGACTTCAACGGATACGCAGTATTTT CAWSVGTSTDTQYF
. TRBJ2-7 TRBV27 TRBD2 TGTGCCAGCAGCATAGCGGGAGACCCGATCGAGCAGTACTTC CASSIAGDPIEQYF
once TRBJ2-5 TRBV2 . TGTGCCGCGGGGACGGCTTCGTACCAAGAGACCCAGTACTTC CAAGTASYQETQYF
. TRBJ2-3 TRBV7-2 . TGTGCCAGCAGCTTAGTAGGCGGGGCAGATACGCAGTATTTT CASSLVGGADTQYF
. TRBJ2-3 TRBV6-1 TRBD2 TGTGCCAGCAGTGGAGAGGCGGGGGGGCCGGATACGCAGTATTTT CASSGEAGGPDTQYF
. TRBJ2-7 TRBV11-2 TRBD2 TGTGCCAGCAGCCTTGCGGGGGGACGTAGCTCCTACGAGCAGTACTTC CASSLAGGRSSYEQYF
. TRBJ1-6 TRBV27 TRBD1 TGTGCCAGCAGTTCCTGGACAGGCGATAATTCACCCCTCCACTTT CASSSWTGDNSPLHF
. TRBJ1-4 TRBV7-9 TRBD1 TGTGCCAGCAGCCCACAGGGGGCCGGTGAAAAACTGTTTTTT CASSPQGAGEKLFF
. TRBJ2-3 TRBV28 TRBD2 TGTGCCAGCACGGAGGATACGGGACTAGCGGTTTCCACAGATACGCAGTATTTT CASTEDTGLAVSTDTQYF
once TRBJ2-5 TRBV5-1 . TGCGCCAGCAGCGTGCCCCCGGGACAACACGGAGAGACCCAGTACTTC CASSVPPGQHGETQYF
few TRBJ2-1 TRBV7-2 TRBD2 TGTGCCAGCAGCTTAGGTAGCGGGTTACTTTACAATGAGCAGTTCTTC CASSLGSGLLYNEQFF
. TRBJ1-5 TRBV21-1 . TGTGCCAGCAGCAAAGACGGAGGGGGCAATAATCAGCCCCAGCATTTT CASSKDGGGNNQPQHF
. TRBJ2-5 TRBV27 . TGTGCCAGCAGTTTCTTCGGGGAGACCCAGTACTTC CASSFFGETQYF